Following are 13 T cell receptor beta chains from one sample sequenced in a study of brain T cells in children with intractable seizures. Here immunoSEQ multiplex PCR was the method, and the copy in TCRdb shows in-frame clones only, minus some. The sample lists roughly 80,000 clones, 90% to 95% occurring once. This specimen consisted of peripheral blood, obtained at surgery. These receptor sequences come from a girl aged 2 to 10 with Rasmussen encephalitis and intractable seizures.

The chain employs TRBV7-9 and TRBJ1-2, with a weak D call TRBD1 (6 bases). V lost 3 bases and J lost 4, with 21 bases in between. Germline CDR1 is SEHNR and CDR2 is FQNEAQ (reference sequence). The CDR3 has 17 residues. CDR3 sequence: CASSLSTSWGPGYGYTF. DNA of the CDR3: TGTGCCAGCAGCTTGTCAACCTCGTGGGGGCCAGGCTATGGCTACACCTTC.

The chain uses TRBV5-6 and TRBJ1-2; D uncertain. Trimming shortened V by 0 bases and J by 4 bases, and 7 bases separated the two germline ends. CDR1 SGHDT and CDR2 YYEEEE come from the germline V gene. The CDR3 sequence is 13 residues long. CDR3 in amino acids: CASSLVTGYGYTF. CDR3 bases: TGTGCCAGCAGCTTGGTGACCGGCTATGGCTACACCTTC. Based on the CDR3 plus reference TRBV5-6 and TRBJ1-2, the full variable domain is DAGVTQSPTHLIKTRGQQVTLRCSPKSGHDTVSWYQQALGQGPQFIFQYYEEEERQRGNFPDRFSGHQFPNYSSELNVNALLLGDSALYLCASSLVTGYGYTFGSGTRLTVV.

V is TRBV4-2 and J is TRBJ2-7, with a weak D call TRBD1 (6 bases). The V end was cut by 0 bases, the J end by 6 bases, with 15 bases between. Per the germline V gene, CDR1 is LGHNA and CDR2 is YNFKEQ. CDR3 length equals 15 residues. The CDR3 reads CASSQEGRGSAEQYF. The CDR3 DNA reads TGTGCCAGCAGCCAAGAGGGAAGGGGGTCTGCCGAGCAGTACTTC.

The genes are TRBV3-1 (or the pseudogene TRBV3-2) and TRBJ1-1; the D gene is possibly TRBD1 (5 bases). The CDR3 consists of 15 residues. V was trimmed by 1 base and J by 6 bases, leaving 15 bases between them. Per germline, CDR1 LGHDT and CDR2 YNNKEL (reference sequence). The CDR3 DNA reads as TGTGCCAGCAGCCAAGGGTCCAAAGGGACCTCTGAAGCTTTCTTT. Encoded protein: CASSQGSKGTSEAFF.

This chain joins TRBV12-3 or TRBV12-4 and TRBJ2-3; D is ambiguous. Trimming left V 6 bases short and J 14 bases short, with 15 bases between. CDR3 length: 11 residues. The CDR3 loop reads CASSSSGVRYF. The DNA for the CDR3 is TGTGCCAGCAGCTCTTCAGGAGTTCGGTATTTT.

CDR3: CASSNRDSYEQYF. DNA of the CDR3: TGTGCCAGCAGTAACCGGGACAGCTACGAGCAGTACTTC. The chain has TRBV6-5 and TRBJ2-7; 7 nucleotides align to TRBD1. Germline CDR1 MNHEY, CDR2 SVGAGI. V lost 5 bases, J lost 3 bases, and 4 bases stayed unmatched. The CDR3 has 13 amino acids.

The J gene is TRBJ2-5, the V gene TRBV7-3; maybe TRBD2 (7 bases). V shed 1 base and J shed 5 bases, with 14 bases lying between them. CDR1 and CDR2 (germline): SGHTA, FQGTGA. This CDR3 is 15 amino acids long. Here the CDR3 reads CASSLSGGAGETQYF. The CDR3 coding sequence is TGTGCCAGCAGCTTAAGTGGGGGGGCCGGTGAGACCCAGTACTTC. Drawing the rest from reference TRBV7-3 and TRBJ2-5, the complete variable domain is GAGVSQTPSNKVTEKGKYVELRCDPISGHTALYWYRQSLGQGPEFLIYFQGTGAADDSGLPNDRFFAVRPEGSVSTLKIQRTERGDSAVYLCASSLSGGAGETQYFGPGTRLLVL.

The J gene is TRBJ2-7, the V gene TRBV18; D remains ambiguous. The length of the CDR3 is 13 residues. Trimming pared 0 bases from V and 3 bases from J, leaving 6 bases between. Germline V CDR1 and CDR2: KGHSH, LQKENI. Written as DNA, the CDR3 is TGTGCCAGCTCACCACCGAGTAGCTACGAGCAGTACTTC. Translated, it gives CASSPPSSYEQYF.

The chain joins TRBV7-2 to TRBJ1-6; tentative D call: TRBD1 (6 bases). Trimming stripped 1 base from V and 4 bases from J, with 14 bases between. Germline CDR1 SGHTA, CDR2 FQGNSA. This CDR3 contains 17 residues. This CDR3 is CASSLGVTGLYNSPLHF. The DNA for the CDR3 is TGTGCCAGCAGCTTAGGCGTGACAGGTCTTTATAATTCACCCCTCCACTTT. The complete variable domain, with remaining parts taken from reference TRBV7-2 and TRBJ1-6, reads GAGVSQSPSNKVTEKGKDVELRCDPISGHTALYWYRQSLGQGLEFLIYFQGNSAPDKSGLPSDRFSAERTGGSVSTLTIQRTQQEDSAVYLCASSLGVTGLYNSPLHFGNGTRLTVT.

The sample holds one count of this clone. The V call is TRBV19, the J call TRBJ1-1; D call uncertain. The CDR3 consists of 13 residues. Germline V lookup: CDR1 LNHDA, CDR2 SQIVND (reference sequence). V was clipped by 5 bases and J by 0 bases, with 7 bases between them. CDR3 sequence: CASSLGMNTEAFF. CDR3 bases: TGTGCCAGTAGTCTCGGGATGAACACTGAAGCTTTCTTT.

This clone was seen just once. This chain links TRBV27 with TRBJ1-4, with a tentative D call TRBD1 (6 bases). The CDR3 covers 15 residues. Germline CDR1 and CDR2: MNHEY and SMNVEV (reference sequence). CDR3 residues: CVTRGRFSTNEKLFF. CDR3 coding DNA: TGTGTCACCAGGGGCAGGTTCTCAACTAATGAAAAACTGTTTTTT.

This chain uses TRBV5-6 with TRBJ2-1, with a possible D match to TRBD2 (7 bases). The CDR3 loop spans 15 amino acids. V gave up 2 bases and J gave up 6 bases, with 15 bases separating them. The germline gives CDR1 SGHDT, CDR2 YYEEEE. The DNA for the CDR3 is TGTGCCAGCAGCTTAGGGCGGGGGCCCGTCAATGAGCAGTTCTTC. It yields the protein CASSLGRGPVNEQFF.

This clone has only one observation. The chain is built from TRBV27 and TRBJ2-1; a possible D gene is TRBD1 (6 bases). Germline assignment: CDR1 MNHEY and CDR2 SMNVEV (reference sequence). There are 14 residues in the CDR3. V lost 6 bases to trimming and J lost 2 bases, with 11 bases between them. The DNA of the CDR3 is TGTGCCAGCAGCCTCGGGACACCCTACAATGAGCAGTTCTTC. Translating gives CASSLGTPYNEQFF.